This T cell receptor beta chain was found in a study of T cells in localized non-small cell lung cancer. Repertoires were generated with immunoSEQ multiplex PCR, while TCRdb's copy carries only in-frame clones and drops some. This sample has under 95,000 clones, with 80% found just once. With respect to this clone: The sample contains more than one DNA sequence encoding this CDR3.

CDR1 is SQVTM, CDR2 ANQGSEA, per germline. The CDR3 runs 13 residues. V shed 1 base and J shed 11 bases, with 17 bases lying between them. The chain is built from TRBV29-1 and TRBJ1-1; weak D call: TRBD1 (6 bases). The TCR was taken from a female donor aged 60 or older with stage I lung adenocarcinoma. The sequencing used peripheral blood, collected before any cancer treatment. CDR3 nucleotide sequence: TGCAGCGTTGAAGCCAGGGCCGGGGGGCGGGCTTTCTTT. The encoded protein is CSVEARAGGRAFF.